The rows below give T cell receptor beta chains drawn from one sample of a study of blood T cell repertoires in COVID-19. Libraries were prepared by immunoSEQ multiplex PCR; TCRdb keeps only in-frame clonotypes and omits some of them. The sample holds tens of thousands of clones; 88% are singletons and the top ten take 2% to 2.5%. Sequencing was performed on peripheral blood. The origin of the receptors is a human donor in a cohort sampled during active COVID-19. The CDR3 runs from the conserved cysteine through the conserved F or W.

v_call	j_call	cdr3_aa
TRBV5-1	TRBJ2-7	CASSQTGVGEQYF
TRBV2	TRBJ1-4	CASSLDRGGEKLFF
TRBV4-2	TRBJ2-1	CASSTSWLAGDGEQFF
TRBV4-1	TRBJ1-2	CASSQEVPGVTLSYTF
TRBV30	TRBJ2-7	CAWDRGGNYEQYF
TRBV6-6	TRBJ1-1	CASSYVRHTNTEAFF
TRBV6-5	TRBJ1-1	CASSQGGTGLAFF
TRBV11-2	TRBJ2-7	CASSFGARNRGEQYF
TRBV2	TRBJ1-1	CASSPLSDTEAFF
TRBV4-1	TRBJ1-2	CASSRVTGGTYGYTF
TRBV4-1	TRBJ2-5	CASSQVVSGGEETQYF
TRBV28	TRBJ1-2	CASSFSRRANYGYTF
TRBV19	TRBJ2-1	CASSIGRYNEQFF
TRBV2	TRBJ2-5	CASSPQGARETQYF
TRBV11-3	TRBJ2-1	CASSHTEGEQFF
TRBV4-3	TRBJ2-7	CARSRSWGGQGAGYEQYF
TRBV7-9	TRBJ1-2	CASSWGFAPYGYTF